Reported below is one T cell receptor beta chain. What it binds is not known. Researchers made TCR beta libraries by using iRepertoire HTBI primers and running Arm-PCR on CDR3 regions. Original processing methods: From all samples, identification returned 14 TRBJ and about 60 TRBV segments. TCRdb processed the multiplex PCR reads anew with MiXCR; each CDR3 protein has one entry. TCRdb's processing, not the study's, gives the V and J calls here. The sample lists about 400,000 distinct CDR3 sequences, about 16% seen once, with about 24% in the top ten. Sample time point: newly diagnosed GD, antithyroid drugs for less than 3 months. After RNA was extracted from PBMCs, the TCR library was made from it. The data derive from a study of regulatory T cells in long-lasting Graves disease. The germline V gene encodes CDR1 KGHDR and CDR2 SFDVKD. V lost 9 bases and J 0 bases, leaving 13 bases between the germline ends. There are 14 residues in the CDR3.

Findings and limits, study-wide: Persistent Graves' patients possessed reduced TCR diversity relative to recently diagnosed ones.

The chain is built from TRBV24-1 and TRBJ1-1; D perhaps matches TRBD1 (6 bases). The source of this sequence is a female donor with Graves disease. This sample comprised peripheral blood mononuclear cells (PBMCs), obtained at new diagnosis, from a patient treated with antithyroid drugs. CDR3 in amino acids: CATRTGGLNTEAFF. For the CDR3, the DNA is TGTGCCACCCGTACGGGGGGCTTGAACACTGAAGCTTTCTTT.